Detailed here is one TCR beta chain. The antigen remains undetermined. This sample is drawn from a study of cytomegalovirus exposure and HLA in healthy donors. Study results and limitations: A previous analysis found most TCR beta V segments productive roughly 87% or roughly 30% of the time.

Trimming took 3 bases from V and 4 from J; bases not matched to a gene: 13. This CDR3 comprises 16 residues. Germline V gene data show CDR1 as GTSNPN and CDR2 as SVGIG (reference sequence). 13 Jbeta primers and 60 Vbeta primers were used for the PCR. Sequenced by immunoSEQ multiplex PCR; TCRdb stores in-frame clones only, minus some. The sample shows about 160,000 clones, about 85% of them seen only once. Sequencing used PBMCs. This TCR was sampled from a man between 18 and 35 years old in good health and CMV-seropositive. The V call is TRBV30, the J call TRBJ1-1; 8 bases are a match to TRBD1. Here the CDR3 DNA reads TGTGCCTGGAGGGCCCCAGGGGGCGGCATGGCCACTGAAGCTTTCTTT. Translated, it gives CAWRAPGGGMATEAFF.